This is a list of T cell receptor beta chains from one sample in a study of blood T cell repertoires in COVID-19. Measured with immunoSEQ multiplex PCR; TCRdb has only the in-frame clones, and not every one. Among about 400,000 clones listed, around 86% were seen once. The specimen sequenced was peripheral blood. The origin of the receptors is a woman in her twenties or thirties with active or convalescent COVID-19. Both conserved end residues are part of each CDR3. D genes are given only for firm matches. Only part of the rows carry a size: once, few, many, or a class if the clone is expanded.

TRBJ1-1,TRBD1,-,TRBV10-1,TGCGCCAGCAGTGATACAGGGGTTATGAACACTGAAGCTTTCTTT,CASSDTGVMNTEAFF
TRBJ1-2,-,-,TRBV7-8,TGTGCCAGCAGCCCCCTCGGGGGGACGGCTAACTATGGCTACACCTTC,CASSPLGGTANYGYTF
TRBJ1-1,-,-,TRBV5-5,TGTGCCAGCAGCTTGCAGGGAGGGAACACTGAAGCTTTCTTT,CASSLQGGNTEAFF
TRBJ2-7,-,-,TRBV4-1,TGCGCCAGCAGCCAAGCGGGAGCCCCAAGCTCCTACGAGCAGTACTTC,CASSQAGAPSSYEQYF
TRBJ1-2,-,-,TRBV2,TGTGCCAGCAGTTGGGCAGGGGATGGCTACACCTTC,CASSWAGDGYTF
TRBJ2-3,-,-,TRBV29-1,TGCAGCGTTAGTCCCCGGGATACGCAGTATTTT,CSVSPRDTQYF
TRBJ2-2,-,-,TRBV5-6,TGTGCCAGCAGCTTGGCCACGGGGAACCCCGGGGAGCTGTTTTTT,CASSLATGNPGELFF
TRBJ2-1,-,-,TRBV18,TGTGCCAGCTCACCCATACAGGAGGGCAATGAGCAGTTCTTC,CASSPIQEGNEQFF
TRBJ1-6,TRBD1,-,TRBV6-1,TGTGCCAGCAGTGAAAGAGCCGTTGGGACAGGGGAGTCACCCCTCCACTTT,CASSERAVGTGESPLHF
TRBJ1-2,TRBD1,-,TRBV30,TGTGCCTGGACAGGGGGCGAGTGGGGCTACACCTTC,CAWTGGEWGYTF
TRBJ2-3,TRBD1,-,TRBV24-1,TGTGCCACCAGTGGAGGGGGCGGCACAGATACGCAGTATTTT,CATSGGGGTDTQYF
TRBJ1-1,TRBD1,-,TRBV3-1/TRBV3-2,TGTGCCAGCAGATCAACCGGGACAGCTAACACTGAAGCTTTCTTT,CASRSTGTANTEAFF
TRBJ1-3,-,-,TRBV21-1,TGTGCCAGCAGCAACGAGGACACCATATATTTT,CASSNEDTIYF
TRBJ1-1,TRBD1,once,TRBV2,TGTGCCAGCAGGGGGACAGGGGGGGACACTGAAGCTTTCTTT,CASRGTGGDTEAFF
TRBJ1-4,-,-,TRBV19,TGTGCCAGTAGTATCGGTACAGGGACTAATGAAAAACTGTTTTTT,CASSIGTGTNEKLFF
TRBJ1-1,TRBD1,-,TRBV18,TGTGCCAGCTCACCGGGGACAGTGAACACTGAAGCTTTCTTT,CASSPGTVNTEAFF
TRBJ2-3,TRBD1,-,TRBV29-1,TGCAGCGTCGATGGGTTGGGGACAGACACAGATACGCAGTATTTT,CSVDGLGTDTDTQYF
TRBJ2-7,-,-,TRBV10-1,TGCGCCAGCAGTGCAGGTTCGGCCGGTGAGCAGTACTTC,CASSAGSAGEQYF
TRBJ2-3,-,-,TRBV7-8,TGTGCCAGCAGCTTAGAACAGGCCGCGAATACGCAGTATTTT,CASSLEQAANTQYF
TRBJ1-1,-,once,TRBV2,TGTGCCAGCAGTGACCCGCGGAGGTCTCCTGAAGCTTTCTTT,CASSDPRRSPEAFF
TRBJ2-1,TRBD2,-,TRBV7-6,TGTGCCAGCAGCCCGCGGGCTCTAGCGGGAGATGAGCAGTTCTTC,CASSPRALAGDEQFF
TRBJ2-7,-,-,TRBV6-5,TGTGCCAGCCGGGAGTCCTACGAGCAGTACTTC,CASRESYEQYF
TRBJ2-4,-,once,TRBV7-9,TGTGCCAGCAGCTTATTGGACAGTCAACTAGCCAAAAACATTCAGTACTTC,CASSLLDSQLAKNIQYF
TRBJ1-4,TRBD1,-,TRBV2,TGTGCCAGCAAGAAAGGACAGGGACCAACTAATGAAAAACTGTTTTTT,CASKKGQGPTNEKLFF